A single sample gave rise to the 20 T cell receptor beta chains below, sequenced in a study of T cells in localized non-small cell lung cancer. Assay: immunoSEQ multiplex PCR; the TCRdb copy retains only in-frame clones and omits some. Altogether approximately 70,000 clones are present, 81% being singletons, with the ten largest covering 4.7%. The specimen comprised PBMCs, sampled before any cancer treatment. The source of these receptors is a man aged 40 to 70 with stage II lung adenocarcinoma.

The rearrangement uses TRBV27 and TRBJ2-7, with 11 bases lining up with TRBD2. Germline CDR1 is MNHEY and CDR2 is SMNVEV (reference sequence). V shed 0 bases and J 2 bases; nucleotides not matched to a gene: 6. This CDR3 is 17 amino acids long. CDR3 sequence: CASSLSLIAGGPYEQYF. The CDR3 DNA reads TGTGCCAGCAGTTTATCGCTCATAGCGGGAGGGCCCTACGAGCAGTACTTC.

This chain joins TRBV2 and TRBJ2-5; tentatively, D is TRBD1 (5 bases). Trimming shortened V by 6 bases and J by 1 base, and 12 bases separated the two germline ends. This CDR3 is 14 amino acids long. CDR1 and CDR2 (germline): SNHLY, FYNNEI. The CDR3 coding sequence is TGTGCCAGCAGAATTAGGGGCAGCCAAGAGACCCAGTACTTC. Amino acid sequence: CASRIRGSQETQYF.

The CDR3 protein is CASSYWAIGYEQYF. For the CDR3, the DNA is TGTGCCAGCAGTTACTGGGCGATTGGCTACGAGCAGTACTTC. The chain combines TRBV6-6 with TRBJ2-7; D remains ambiguous. V dropped 1 base and J dropped 3 bases, with 10 bases sitting between them. CDR3 length: 14 residues. The germline V gene has CDR1 MNHNY and CDR2 SVGAGI (reference sequence).

The J gene is TRBJ1-1, the V gene TRBV6-1, with TRBD1 as a possible D gene (5 bases). Per germline, CDR1 MNHNS and CDR2 SASEGT. This CDR3 spans 13 amino acids. Trimming removed 7 bases at V and 1 base at J, with 10 bases between. CDR3 residues: CASTSGANTEAFF. The CDR3 nucleotides are TGTGCCAGCACCTCCGGGGCGAACACTGAAGCTTTCTTT.

The CDR3 region is CASTVTENTEAFF. The CDR3 DNA reads as TGTGCCAGCACCGTTACAGAGAACACTGAAGCTTTCTTT. The gene calls are TRBV7-9 and TRBJ1-1, with unresolved D. The CDR3 spans 13 residues. CDR1 and CDR2 (germline): SEHNR, FQNEAQ (reference sequence). The ends were cut back, 7 bases at V and 1 base at J, with 10 bases in the middle.

This clone occurred a few times. This chain's CDR3 is CASSLGDYSNQPQHF. CDR3 sequence (DNA): TGTGCCAGCAGCTTAGGCGATTATAGCAATCAGCCCCAGCATTTT. The genes are TRBV7-9 and TRBJ1-5; unclear D gene. V lost 1 base and J lost 0, with 7 bases in between. CDR3 size: 15 residues. CDR1 and CDR2 from the germline V gene are SEHNR and FQNEAQ (reference sequence).

Only one count was recorded for this clone. The chain couples TRBV2 to TRBJ2-7; 9 positions match TRBD2. Germline lookup yields CDR1 SNHLY and CDR2 FYNNEI. With V trimmed by 7 bases and J by 4 bases, 14 bases remained unmatched. This CDR3 spans 16 amino acids. CDR3 loop: CASKDQGAGGKYEQYF. CDR3 coding DNA: TGTGCCAGCAAAGACCAAGGAGCGGGAGGAAAGTACGAGCAGTACTTC.

This clone was picked up one time. The chain uses TRBV5-1 and TRBJ2-5, with 8 bases that match TRBD1. CDR3 length: 15 amino acids. Losses at the gene ends were 4 bases for V and 5 bases for J; bases not matched to a gene: 10. CDR1 is SGHRS, CDR2 YFSETQ, per germline. The CDR3 nucleotides are TGCGCCAGCAGCGAGGGGGCAGGGGGCCGTGAGACCCAGTACTTC. Protein product: CASSEGAGGRETQYF.

The CDR3 sequence: CASSLGAQSSYNEQFF. The CDR3 nucleotides are TGCGCCAGCAGTTTAGGAGCGCAAAGCTCCTACAATGAGCAGTTCTTC. V gene TRBV4-1 combines with J gene TRBJ2-1, with no clear D. The germline gives CDR1 MGHRA, CDR2 YSYEKL. V was pared by 6 bases and J by 0 bases, with 15 bases between. The CDR3 is 16 residues long.

The chain combines TRBV7-9 with TRBJ2-2; TRBD1 matches at 7 bases. The CDR3 is 16 amino acids. V dropped 1 base and J dropped 1; count of bases not matched to a gene: 3. From germline, CDR1 is SEHNR and CDR2 FQNEAQ (reference sequence). The CDR3 sequence is CASSLDGTVNTGELFF. Here the CDR3 DNA reads TGTGCCAGCAGCTTAGATGGGACAGTGAACACCGGGGAGCTGTTTTTT.

The CDR3 here is CASSLAGYGSNEKLFF. CDR3 nucleotides: TGTGCCAGCAGCTTGGCGGGGTACGGATCTAATGAAAAACTGTTTTTT. This rearrangement joins TRBV5-5 to TRBJ1-4; D ambiguous. The germline V and J ends were trimmed by 0 bases and 3 bases, with 12 bases remaining between them. This CDR3 is 16 amino acids long. The germline gives CDR1 SGHKS, CDR2 YYEKEE (reference sequence).

About this clone: Distinct nucleotide sequences in the sample also encode this CDR3. The gene calls are TRBV20-1 and TRBJ1-4; D is ambiguous. Trimming shortened V by 1 base and J by 8 bases, and 5 bases separated the two germline ends. CDR1 and CDR2 (germline): DFQATT, SNEGSKA (reference sequence). The CDR3 length is 11 residues. CDR3: CSARAQEKLFF. In DNA form, the CDR3 reads TGCAGTGCTAGAGCCCAGGAAAAACTGTTTTTT.

This chain links TRBV9 with TRBJ1-2; tentative D call: TRBD1 (6 bases). This CDR3 region has 15 residues. The V and J ends lost 4 bases and 7 bases respectively, with 20 bases between them. The V gene's germline CDR1 is SGDLS and CDR2 YYNGEE. CDR3 nucleotide sequence: TGTGCCAGCAGCCCCACGTTGACAGGCCCGAGTGGCTACACCTTC. Its translation: CASSPTLTGPSGYTF. The variable domain in full, with the rest retrieved from reference TRBV9 and TRBJ1-2, is DSGVTQTPKHLITATGQRVTLRCSPRSGDLSVYWYQQSLDQGLQFLIQYYNGEERAKGNILERFSAQQFPDLHSELNLSSLELGDSALYFCASSPTLTGPSGYTFGSGTRLTVV.

The V and J genes are TRBV4-1 and TRBJ2-7; 9 nucleotides align to TRBD1. The CDR3 consists of 15 residues. Germline values: CDR1 MGHRA, CDR2 YSYEKL. The junction had 6 bases not matched to a gene; V was cut back by 1 base and J by 5 bases. The CDR3 region is CASSQGDREVDEQYF. CDR3 DNA sequence: TGCGCCAGCAGCCAAGGGGACAGGGAGGTCGACGAGCAGTACTTC.

The chain carries TRBV27 and TRBJ1-4, with 10 bases that match TRBD1. Per germline, CDR1 MNHEY and CDR2 SMNVEV (reference sequence). V lost 3 bases, J lost 8 bases, and 0 bases stayed unmatched. The CDR3 has 13 residues. As DNA, the CDR3 is TGTGCCAGCAGTTTGGACAGGGGGGAAAAACTGTTTTTT. As protein: CASSLDRGEKLFF.

The CDR3 spells CASVAGGTVINEQFF. In nucleotides, the CDR3 is TGTGCCAGCGTAGCCGGCGGGACAGTAATCAATGAGCAGTTCTTC. V is TRBV2 and J is TRBJ2-1, with a weak D call TRBD1 (7 bases). From germline, CDR1 is SNHLY and CDR2 FYNNEI. V was cut by 8 bases and J by 6 bases, with 20 bases left in between. The CDR3 sequence is 15 residues long.

The count of this clone is one. V and J are TRBV30 and TRBJ1-5; TRBD1 matches 8 bases. V was pared by 3 bases and J by 2 bases, with 3 bases of the junction left unmatched. Germline lookup yields CDR1 GTSNPN and CDR2 SVGIG (reference sequence). The CDR3 is 14 residues long. The CDR3 region is CAWSEQGGNQPQHF. The CDR3 coding sequence is TGTGCCTGGAGCGAACAGGGGGGCAATCAGCCCCAGCATTTT.

The V call is TRBV29-1, the J call TRBJ2-5; 11 nucleotides line up with TRBD2. The CDR3 consists of 15 residues. Germline V gives CDR1 SQVTM, CDR2 ANQGSEA. After removal of 4 bases from V and 0 bases from J, the junction contained 4 bases not matched to a gene. The CDR3 DNA reads TGCAGCGTTGTACTAGCGGGAGAGTACCAAGAGACCCAGTACTTC. Encoded protein: CSVVLAGEYQETQYF.

The sample holds a few counts of this clone. The J gene is TRBJ2-1, the V gene TRBV10-2; 12 nucleotides match TRBD2. The CDR3 totals 15 residues. Germline trimming cut 6 bases from V and 8 bases from J; bases unmatched to any gene: 8. Germline CDR1 WSHSY, CDR2 SAAADI. The CDR3 nucleotides are TGCGCCAGCAGAACACTAGCGGGAGGTAAGGATGAGCAGTTCTTC. Translation gives CASRTLAGGKDEQFF.

The chain has TRBV4-2 and TRBJ2-3; D call uncertain. There are 16 residues in the CDR3. CDR1 and CDR2 (germline): LGHNA, YNFKEQ. Trimming left V 1 base short and J 6 bases short, with 17 bases between. CDR3 sequence reads: CASSQGHTALADTQYF. CDR3 nucleotides: TGTGCCAGCAGCCAAGGGCACACGGCCCTTGCGGATACGCAGTATTTT.